The rows below give T cell receptor beta chains drawn from one sample of a study of shared clonotypes between healthy human individuals. The method was immunoSEQ multiplex PCR; TCRdb's version includes in-frame clones alone and lacks a portion of them. The sample has 600,000 or so clones, 95% to 98% seen once; the top ten hold 0.3% to 0.35%. The sample comprised naive CD8+ T cells sorted from blood. These receptors all stem from a man aged 25 to 40 in good health. The CDR3 runs from the conserved cysteine through the conserved F or W. Fields, in order: J gene, V gene, D gene, clone size, CDR3 DNA, CDR3 protein. A D gene is named only where the DNA matches it firmly. The size entry is marked missing in some rows and otherwise reads once, few, many or a size class.

>TRBJ1-2|TRBV19|TRBD1|few
TGTGCCAGTAGTACCCTCCTCCGGGACAGACTCTATGGCTACACCTTC
CASSTLLRDRLYGYTF
>TRBJ2-7|TRBV9|TRBD2|NA
TGTGCCAGCAGCGCTTCGGGAGGTTCCGTGGGCTACGACGAGCAGTACTTC
CASSASGGSVGYDEQYF
>TRBJ1-2|TRBV13|NA|NA
TGTGCCAGCAGCTTAGTGCCCCGGGAGGGCTACACCTTC
CASSLVPREGYTF
>TRBJ1-2|TRBV15|NA|NA
TGTGCCACCAGCAGGTCGATTGGTTCTGAAGGCTACACCTTC
CATSRSIGSEGYTF
>TRBJ1-2|TRBV28|NA|NA
TGTGCCAGCAGTTTTGAAGATTGGACTAGGGGGGGCTCTAACTATGGCTACACCTTC
CASSFEDWTRGGSNYGYTF
>TRBJ1-5|TRBV25-1|NA|NA
TGTGCCAGCAGTGAGAACCGAGACAATCAGCCCCAGCATTTT
CASSENRDNQPQHF
>TRBJ2-7|TRBV2|NA|once
TGTGCCAGCAGTGACCGCTTTAACAGGCCATACGAGCAGTACTTC
CASSDRFNRPYEQYF
>TRBJ1-5|TRBV13|NA|NA
TGTGCCAGCAGCCCATACAGAAATCAGCCCCAGCATTTT
CASSPYRNQPQHF
>TRBJ1-5|TRBV11-2|TRBD1|once
TGTGCCAGCAGCCCGGACAGGAATCAGCCCCAGCATTTT
CASSPDRNQPQHF
>TRBJ1-1|TRBV6-1|NA|NA
TGTGCCAGCAGTGGCGGACTCATGAGAAACACTGAAGCTTTCTTT
CASSGGLMRNTEAFF
>TRBJ2-7|TRBV28|NA|NA
TGTGCCAGCAGTTTTGGTCAGCTATACGAGCAGTACTTC
CASSFGQLYEQYF
>TRBJ2-1|TRBV9|NA|once
TGTGCCAGCAGCTCCGGCTGGGGGAGTTCCTACAATGAGCAGTTCTTC
CASSSGWGSSYNEQFF
>TRBJ2-3|TRBV20-1|NA|NA
TGCAGTGCTCGGACTTGGGATACGCAGTATTTT
CSARTWDTQYF
>TRBJ1-2|TRBV6-5|NA|NA
TGTGCCAGCAGTTACTCGGGGGAGTCTGGCTACACCTTC
CASSYSGESGYTF
>TRBJ1-5|TRBV15|NA|once
TGTGCCACCAGCAGTAGTGGGGCCGTTAGCAATCAGCCCCAGCATTTT
CATSSSGAVSNQPQHF
>TRBJ2-7|TRBV29-1|NA|NA
TGCAGCGTCGAGGGTGGAACTTACTACGAGCAGTACTTC
CSVEGGTYYEQYF
>TRBJ2-1|TRBV7-8|NA|NA
TGTGCCAGCCTCAGGGGTGGTAGCGGAGATGACAATGAGCAGTTCTTC
CASLRGGSGDDNEQFF
>TRBJ2-7|TRBV7-9|TRBD2|NA
TGTGCCAGCAGCGACCTTAGCGGGAGCACCTACGAGCAGTACTTC
CASSDLSGSTYEQYF
>TRBJ1-1|TRBV10-1|NA|NA
TGCGCCAGCACGGTGTGTGACACTGAAGCTTTCTTT
CASTVCDTEAFF
>TRBJ2-7|TRBV6-5|NA|NA
TGTGCCAGCAGAGACAGCTCCTACGAGCAGTACTTC
CASRDSSYEQYF
>TRBJ1-5|TRBV15|NA|NA
TGTGCCACCGGAGGTCAGCCCCAGCATTTT
CATGGQPQHF